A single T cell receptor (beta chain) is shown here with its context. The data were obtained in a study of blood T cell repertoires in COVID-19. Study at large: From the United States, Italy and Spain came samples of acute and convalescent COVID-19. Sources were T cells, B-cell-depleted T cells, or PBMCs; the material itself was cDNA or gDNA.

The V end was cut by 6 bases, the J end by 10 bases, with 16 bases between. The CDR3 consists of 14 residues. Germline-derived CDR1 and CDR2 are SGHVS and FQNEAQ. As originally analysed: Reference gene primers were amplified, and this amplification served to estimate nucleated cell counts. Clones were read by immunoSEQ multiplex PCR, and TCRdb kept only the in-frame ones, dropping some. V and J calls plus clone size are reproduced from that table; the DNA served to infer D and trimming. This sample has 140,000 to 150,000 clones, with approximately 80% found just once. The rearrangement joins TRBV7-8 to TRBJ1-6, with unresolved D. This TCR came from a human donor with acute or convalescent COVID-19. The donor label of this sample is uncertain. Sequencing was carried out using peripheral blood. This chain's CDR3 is CASSPSPGDSPLHF. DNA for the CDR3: TGTGCCAGCAGTCCTAGCCCCGGAGACTCACCCCTCCACTTT.